This is a list of T cell receptor beta chains from one sample in a study of cytomegalovirus exposure and HLA in healthy donors. TCRdb's copy holds only in-frame clones and misses some; the assay was immunoSEQ multiplex PCR. The sample has 150,000 to 200,000 clones, around 85% seen once. Sequencing used PBMCs. The receptors here all came from a man aged 50-60 years in good health and CMV-seronegative. CDR3s include the opening cysteine and the closing phenylalanine or tryptophan. The order of the fields is D gene, J gene, clone size, V gene, CDR3 DNA, CDR3 protein. A D gene is named only where the DNA matches it firmly. Clone size is shown for a subset of rows, as once, few, many or a class of expanded clone.

D: .
J: TRBJ1-4
size: .
V: TRBV7-7
DNA: TGTGCTAGCAGCTTAACTACAGGGTCGACGGAAAAACTGTTTTTT
CDR3: CASSLTTGSTEKLFF

D: .
J: TRBJ2-7
size: .
V: TRBV7-9
DNA: TGTTCCAGCAGCTTATCCGGTTCCGAGCAGTACTTC
CDR3: CSSSLSGSEQYF

D: .
J: TRBJ2-5
size: .
V: TRBV9
DNA: TGTGCCAGCAGCGTAGGGCAGGGGTATGGAGAGACCCAGTACTTC
CDR3: CASSVGQGYGETQYF

D: TRBD1
J: TRBJ2-3
size: .
V: TRBV6-6
DNA: TGTGCCAGCAGTTATCCGGACAGGTTTGGAGATACGCAGTATTTT
CDR3: CASSYPDRFGDTQYF

D: TRBD1
J: TRBJ1-5
size: .
V: TRBV2
DNA: TGTGCCAGCAGCGTCAGGGGGTTCTATCAGCCCCAGCATTTT
CDR3: CASSVRGFYQPQHF

D: .
J: TRBJ2-3
size: .
V: TRBV19
DNA: TGTGCCAGTAAACACCCGCCAGGGTCAGATACGCAGTATTTT
CDR3: CASKHPPGSDTQYF

D: .
J: TRBJ1-5
size: .
V: TRBV4-2
DNA: TGTGCCAGCAGCCAAGTAACAGGGAGTCAGCCCCAGCATTTT
CDR3: CASSQVTGSQPQHF

D: .
J: TRBJ1-1
size: .
V: TRBV7-9
DNA: TGTTCCAGCAGCTTCGTTGGGTTTGCGGCGGCGAACACTGAAGCTTTCTTT
CDR3: CSSSFVGFAAANTEAFF

D: TRBD2
J: TRBJ2-1
size: .
V: TRBV14
DNA: TGTGCCAGCAGCCAACGTTCGCTAGCGGGTTACAATGAGCAGTTCTTC
CDR3: CASSQRSLAGYNEQFF

D: .
J: TRBJ2-1
size: .
V: TRBV5-4
DNA: TGTGCCAGCAGCACGAGCTTCTCAGGGGCTTTACACAATGAGCAGTTCTTC
CDR3: CASSTSFSGALHNEQFF

D: TRBD1
J: TRBJ1-2
size: few
V: TRBV27
DNA: TGTGCCAGCAGTCCGACAGGGCTGAGCAACTATGGCTACACCTTC
CDR3: CASSPTGLSNYGYTF

D: .
J: TRBJ1-2
size: once
V: TRBV5-6
DNA: TGTGCCAGCAGCTTAGGAGGGGATAACTATGGCTACACCTTC
CDR3: CASSLGGDNYGYTF

D: .
J: TRBJ2-2
size: .
V: TRBV6-5
DNA: TGTGCCAGCAGGCGGGACAGTAACACCGGGGAGCTGTTTTTT
CDR3: CASRRDSNTGELFF